Listed below are T cell receptor beta chains from one sample, sequenced in a study of cytomegalovirus exposure and HLA in healthy donors. TCRdb's table, derived via immunoSEQ multiplex PCR, lists solely in-frame clones and lacks some. Of roughly 150,000 clones listed, more than 60% are singletons. The material sequenced was PBMCs. Source of these receptors: a man younger than 30 in good health and CMV-seropositive. Each CDR3 is given with its conserved first and last residue. Each record gives: clone size, D gene, V gene, J gene, CDR3 protein, CDR3 DNA. The D gene is left open where the match is weak. Rows give clone size only sometimes, using once, few, many, or a class for an expanded clone.

>NA|TRBD2|TRBV28|TRBJ2-7
CASRGGSEYEQYF
TGTGCCAGCAGGGGAGGGAGTGAATACGAGCAGTACTTC
>NA|TRBD2|TRBV9|TRBJ2-2
CASSPEGLAGPNTGELFF
TGTGCCAGCAGCCCCGAAGGACTAGCGGGACCGAACACCGGGGAGCTGTTTTTT
>NA|TRBD2|TRBV29-1|TRBJ2-2
CSVDRTSNGELFF
TGCAGCGTTGATCGGACTAGTAACGGGGAGCTGTTTTTT
>once|NA|TRBV5-6|TRBJ2-3
CASSFLWTSGTTDTQYF
NA
>NA|TRBD2|TRBV29-1|TRBJ2-1
CSIASGLAGIGQFF
TGCAGCATCGCCTCGGGACTAGCGGGAATCGGGCAGTTCTTC
>NA|NA|TRBV28|TRBJ2-3
CASILGAYRDTQYF
TGTGCCAGCATCTTAGGGGCGTACAGAGATACGCAGTATTTT
>NA|NA|TRBV2|TRBJ1-5
CASTVPETPEQPQHF
TGTGCCAGCACCGTGCCCGAGACGCCGGAGCAGCCCCAGCATTTT
>NA|TRBD2|TRBV5-1|TRBJ2-5
CASSPSDSGIQETQYF
TGCGCCAGCAGCCCCTCGGATAGCGGGATACAAGAGACCCAGTACTTC
>NA|NA|TRBV11-2|TRBJ2-7
CASSRSSGIRVRRGAEQYF
TGTGCCAGCAGCCGATCGAGCGGGATTCGGGTCCGACGGGGGGCCGAGCAGTACTTC
>NA|TRBD1|TRBV6-1|TRBJ2-3
CARNLSDRSTDTQYF
TGTGCCAGAAACCTTTCGGACAGGAGCACAGATACGCAGTATTTT
>NA|TRBD1|TRBV14|TRBJ1-2
CASSPRDRGLVGYGYTF
TGTGCCAGCAGCCCCCGGGACAGGGGGCTTGTGGGCTATGGCTACACCTTC
>once|TRBD1|TRBV19|TRBJ1-1
CASRNGGQGRRTEAFF
TGTGCCAGTAGAAATGGGGGACAGGGACGGCGTACTGAAGCTTTCTTT
>NA|NA|TRBV27|TRBJ1-2
CATGVGYGYTF
TGTGCCACCGGGGTGGGGTATGGCTACACCTTC
>NA|NA|TRBV19|TRBJ1-1
CASSIRTRSTEAFF
TGTGCCAGTAGTATCCGCACCCGGTCGACTGAAGCTTTCTTT
>NA|TRBD1|TRBV14|TRBJ2-7
CASSLGQNYEQYF
TGTGCCAGCAGCCTGGGACAGAACTACGAGCAGTACTTC
>NA|TRBD2|TRBV19|TRBJ2-2
CASRPSSGSFSGELFF
TGTGCCAGTAGACCCTCTAGCGGGAGTTTTTCCGGGGAGCTGTTTTTT
>NA|NA|TRBV19|TRBJ2-1
CASSMGLGGPYNEQFF
TGTGCCAGTAGTATGGGGCTCGGTGGACCCTACAATGAGCAGTTCTTC
>NA|NA|TRBV6-5|TRBJ2-4
CASRPRDLAKNIQYF
TGTGCCAGCAGACCCCGGGACTTAGCCAAAAACATTCAGTACTTC
>NA|NA|TRBV10-2|TRBJ1-4
CASSEDSTNEKLFF
TGCGCCAGCAGTGAAGACTCAACTAATGAAAAACTGTTTTTT
>once|NA|TRBV30|TRBJ1-5
CAWRGNQPQHF
TGTGCCTGGCGGGGTAACCAGCCCCAGCATTTT
>NA|TRBD1|TRBV2|TRBJ2-7
CASSESAGTGTYEQYF
TGCGCCAGCAGTGAGTCGGCCGGGACAGGCACCTACGAGCAGTACTTC
>few|TRBD2|TRBV9|TRBJ2-1
CASSVGAGGWSAYNEQFF
TGTGCCAGCAGCGTTGGGGCGGGAGGGTGGTCCGCCTACAATGAGCAGTTCTTC
>NA|TRBD1|TRBV19|TRBJ2-7
CASSILGQGSYEQYF
TGTGCCAGTAGTATACTGGGACAGGGTTCCTACGAGCAGTACTTC
>NA|NA|TRBV27|TRBJ1-1
CASSLRYGGGTEAFF
TGTGCCAGCAGTTTAAGATACGGGGGAGGGACTGAAGCTTTCTTT
>NA|NA|TRBV29-1|TRBJ2-7
CSVVVYGGPYEQYF
TGCAGCGTTGTCGTTTATGGAGGGCCCTACGAGCAGTACTTC
>once|TRBD1|TRBV27|TRBJ2-1
CASSPGQGGQFF
TGTGCCAGCAGTCCGGGACAGGGGGGTCAGTTCTTC
>few|NA|TRBV6-1|TRBJ1-6
CASSEEPGNSPLHF
TGTGCCAGCAGTGAGGAGCCGGGGAATTCACCCCTCCACTTT
>NA|NA|TRBV10-3|TRBJ1-1
CAISPGRVDTEAFF
TGTGCCATCAGCCCCGGCAGGGTCGACACTGAAGCTTTCTTT
>NA|NA|TRBV2|TRBJ1-5
CASSREGVQPQHF
TGTGCCAGCAGTAGAGAAGGGGTTCAGCCCCAGCATTTT
>NA|NA|TRBV19|TRBJ1-1
CASSTRNNPPGEAFF
TGTGCCAGTAGTACCCGAAATAACCCACCCGGGGAAGCTTTCTTT
>NA|TRBD2|TRBV6-1|TRBJ2-1
CASSGTSGLFNEQFF
TGTGCCAGCAGTGGGACTAGCGGGTTGTTCAATGAGCAGTTCTTC
>few|NA|TRBV6-5|TRBJ2-1
CASTRLGTYNEQFF
TGTGCCAGCACCCGACTAGGTACCTACAATGAGCAGTTCTTC
>NA|NA|TRBV15|TRBJ2-2
CATSRAGDTGELFF
TGTGCCACCAGCAGAGCGGGAGATACCGGGGAGCTGTTTTTT
>once|NA|TRBV11-2|TRBJ2-1
CASSLYQPAGEQFF
TGTGCCAGCAGCTTGTACCAACCCGCGGGTGAGCAGTTCTTC
>NA|NA|TRBV9|TRBJ2-1
CASSVLDSGSNEQFF
TGTGCCAGCAGCGTATTAGACTCGGGGAGCAATGAGCAGTTCTTC
>NA|NA|TRBV7-3|TRBJ2-1
CASSKDRDSIHEQFF
TGTGCCAGCAGCAAAGACAGGGACTCGATCCATGAGCAGTTCTTC
>NA|TRBD2|TRBV28|TRBJ2-7
CASRLAGSHEQYF
TGTGCCAGCAGACTAGCGGGATCCCACGAGCAGTACTTC
>NA|NA|TRBV28|TRBJ1-5
CASSLTENQPQHF
TGTGCCAGCAGTTTGACAGAAAATCAGCCCCAGCATTTT
>NA|NA|TRBV7-9|TRBJ1-2
CASSFNTEYGYTF
TGTGCCAGCAGCTTTAACACAGAGTATGGCTACACCTTC
>once|NA|TRBV4-2|TRBJ2-1
CASSQNGLAVYNEQFF
TGTGCCAGCAGCCAAAACGGGCTAGCAGTTTACAATGAGCAGTTCTTC
>NA|NA|TRBV2|TRBJ2-1
CASQGSYNEQFF
TGTGCCAGTCAGGGCTCCTACAATGAGCAGTTCTTC
>NA|TRBD1|TRBV14|TRBJ1-3
CASSQRNRGFSGNTIYF
TGTGCCAGCAGCCAACGTAACAGGGGGTTCTCTGGAAACACCATATATTTT
>NA|TRBD2|TRBV18|TRBJ2-7
CASSPPGGGRSYEQYF
TGTGCCAGCTCACCTCCCGGGGGGGGCCGCTCCTACGAGCAGTACTTC
>NA|TRBD1|TRBV6-1|TRBJ2-7
CASSENRGAYEQYF
TGTGCCAGCAGTGAAAACAGGGGGGCCTACGAGCAGTACTTC
>NA|TRBD2|TRBV11-3|TRBJ2-1
CASSYGLAGGHEQFF
TGTGCCAGCAGCTACGGACTAGCGGGAGGGCATGAGCAGTTCTTC
>NA|TRBD1|TRBV28|TRBJ2-7
CASRGTGSSYEQYF
TGTGCCAGCAGGGGGACAGGTAGCTCCTACGAGCAGTACTTC
>NA|NA|TRBV6-5|TRBJ2-6
CASRRYLSGANVLTF
TGTGCCAGCAGGCGGTATCTCTCTGGGGCCAACGTCCTGACTTTC
>NA|NA|TRBV29-1|TRBJ1-1
CSADTGTNEAFF
TGCAGCGCCGACACGGGGACTAATGAAGCTTTCTTT
>NA|TRBD2|TRBV2|TRBJ2-3
CASTWISGWQNSTDTQYF
TGTGCCAGCACTTGGATTAGCGGGTGGCAGAATAGCACAGATACGCAGTATTTT
>NA|NA|TRBV6-1|TRBJ1-2
CASRQGIGYGYTF
TGTGCCAGCAGGCAGGGGATCGGGTATGGCTACACCTTC
>few|NA|TRBV7-9|TRBJ2-5
CASSLEGFRGPQETQYF
TGTGCCAGCAGCTTAGAAGGGTTCAGGGGACCCCAAGAGACCCAGTACTTC
>once|TRBD1|TRBV6-6|TRBJ1-1
CASRDRGLNTEAFF
TGTGCCAGCAGGGACAGGGGGCTGAACACTGAAGCTTTCTTT
>few|TRBD1|TRBV5-4|TRBJ1-6
CASREGYGTVSPLHF
TGTGCCAGCAGAGAGGGCTATGGGACAGTTTCACCCCTCCACTTT
>NA|NA|TRBV11-2|TRBJ2-5
CASSFPAETQYF
TGTGCCAGCAGCTTCCCCGCGGAGACCCAGTACTTC
>NA|NA|TRBV5-4|TRBJ1-1
CASSDGTRGEAFF
TGTGCCAGCAGCGACGGAACTCGGGGTGAAGCTTTCTTT